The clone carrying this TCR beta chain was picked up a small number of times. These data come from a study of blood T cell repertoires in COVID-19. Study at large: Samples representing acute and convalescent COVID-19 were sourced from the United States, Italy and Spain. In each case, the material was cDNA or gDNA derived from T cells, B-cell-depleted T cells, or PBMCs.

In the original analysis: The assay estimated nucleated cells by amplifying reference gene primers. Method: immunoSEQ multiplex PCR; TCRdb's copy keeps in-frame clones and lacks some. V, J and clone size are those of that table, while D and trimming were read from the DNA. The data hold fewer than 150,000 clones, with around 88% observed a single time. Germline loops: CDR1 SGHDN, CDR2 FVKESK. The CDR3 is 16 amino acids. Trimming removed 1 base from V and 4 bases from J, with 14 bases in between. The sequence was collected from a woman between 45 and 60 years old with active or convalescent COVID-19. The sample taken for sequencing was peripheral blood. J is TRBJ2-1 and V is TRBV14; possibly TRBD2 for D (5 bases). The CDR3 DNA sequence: TGTGCCAGCAGCCAAGCTGCCGGGGTTATGTACAATGAGCAGTTCTTC. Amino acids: CASSQAAGVMYNEQFF.